This T cell receptor (beta chain) was retrieved from a study of blood T cell repertoires in COVID-19. About the study: Sources were T cells, B-cell-depleted T cells, or PBMCs; the material itself was cDNA or gDNA.

Germline-derived CDR1 and CDR2 are MNHEY and SVGEGT. CDR3 length: 15 residues. V was pared by 4 bases and J by 0 bases, with 10 bases between. Clones were sequenced by immunoSEQ multiplex PCR, and TCRdb holds only the in-frame ones, with some missing. The sample lists approximately 400,000 clones; around 90% were seen once. The sequence was obtained from a woman younger than 35 who had recovered from COVID-19. The V gene is TRBV6-2 or TRBV6-3, the J gene TRBJ1-5; D is ambiguous. Sequenced: PBMCs or T cells enriched from blood (not recorded which). CDR3 amino acids: CASSSELLSNQPQHF. CDR3 DNA sequence: TGTGCCAGCAGTTCCGAACTGCTTAGCAATCAGCCCCAGCATTTT.